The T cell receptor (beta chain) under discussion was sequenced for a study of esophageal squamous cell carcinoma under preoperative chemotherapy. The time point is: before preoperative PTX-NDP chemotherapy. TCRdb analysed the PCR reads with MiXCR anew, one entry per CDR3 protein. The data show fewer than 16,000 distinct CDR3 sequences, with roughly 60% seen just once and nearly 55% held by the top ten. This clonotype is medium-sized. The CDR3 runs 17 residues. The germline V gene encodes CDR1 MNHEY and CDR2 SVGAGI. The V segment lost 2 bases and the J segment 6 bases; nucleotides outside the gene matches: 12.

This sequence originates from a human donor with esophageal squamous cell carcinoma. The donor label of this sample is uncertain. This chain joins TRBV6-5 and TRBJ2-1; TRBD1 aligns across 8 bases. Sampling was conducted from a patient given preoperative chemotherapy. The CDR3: CASSYTYGQGGFNEQFF. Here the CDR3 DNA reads TGTGCCAGCAGTTACACATATGGACAGGGCGGTTTCAATGAGCAGTTCTTC.